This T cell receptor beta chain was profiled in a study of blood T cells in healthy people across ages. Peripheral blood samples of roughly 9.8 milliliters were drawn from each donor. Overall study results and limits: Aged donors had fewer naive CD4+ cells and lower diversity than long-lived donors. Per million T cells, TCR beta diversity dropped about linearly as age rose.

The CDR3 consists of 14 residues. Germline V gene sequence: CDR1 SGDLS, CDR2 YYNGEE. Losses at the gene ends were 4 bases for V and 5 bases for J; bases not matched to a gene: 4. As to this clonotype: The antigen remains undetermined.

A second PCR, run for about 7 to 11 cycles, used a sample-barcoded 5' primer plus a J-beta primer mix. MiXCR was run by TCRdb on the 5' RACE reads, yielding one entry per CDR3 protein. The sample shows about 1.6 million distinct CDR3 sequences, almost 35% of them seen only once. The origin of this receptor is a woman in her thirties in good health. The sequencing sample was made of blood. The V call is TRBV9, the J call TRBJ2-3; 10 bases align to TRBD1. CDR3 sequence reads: CASSIRTGGDTQYF. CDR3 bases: TGTGCCAGCAGCATTCGGACAGGGGGAGATACGCAGTATTTT.